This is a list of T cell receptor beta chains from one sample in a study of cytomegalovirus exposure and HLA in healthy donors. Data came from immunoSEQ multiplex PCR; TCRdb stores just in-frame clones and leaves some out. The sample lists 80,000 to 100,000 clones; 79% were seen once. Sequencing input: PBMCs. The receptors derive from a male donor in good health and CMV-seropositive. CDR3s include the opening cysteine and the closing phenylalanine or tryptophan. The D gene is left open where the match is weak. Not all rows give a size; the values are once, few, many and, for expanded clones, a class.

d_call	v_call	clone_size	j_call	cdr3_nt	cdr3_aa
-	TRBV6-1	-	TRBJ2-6	TGTGCCAGCACCGGAAGGGGTGCTGGGGCCAACGTCCTGACTTTC	CASTGRGAGANVLTF
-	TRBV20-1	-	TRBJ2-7	TGCAGTGCTACCAGGGACTACGAGCAGTACTTC	CSATRDYEQYF
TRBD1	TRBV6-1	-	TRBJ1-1	TGTGCCAGCAAGGGGACAGGTCTGAACACTGAAGCTTTCTTT	CASKGTGLNTEAFF
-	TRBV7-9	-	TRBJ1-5	TGTGCCAGCAGCTTAAAGAAAGCCTATAGCAATCAGCCCCAGCATTTT	CASSLKKAYSNQPQHF
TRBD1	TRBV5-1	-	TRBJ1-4	TGCGACAGCAGCTTGAGGGGGACAGGTGCAACTAATGAAAAACTGTTTTTT	CDSSLRGTGATNEKLFF
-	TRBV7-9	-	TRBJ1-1	TGTTCCAGCAGCCTAGTACGGGGGGAAGCTTTCTTT	CSSSLVRGEAFF
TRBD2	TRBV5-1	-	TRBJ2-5	TGCGCCAGCAGCTCGGTAGGGACTAGCGGTCGAGGGGAGACCCAGTACTTC	CASSSVGTSGRGETQYF
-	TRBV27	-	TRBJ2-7	TGTGCCAGCAGTTTAACACCCGTCTACGAGCAGTACTTC	CASSLTPVYEQYF
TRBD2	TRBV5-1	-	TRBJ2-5	TGCGCCAGCAGCCCTATAGCGGGGGGGGAGACCCAGTACTTC	CASSPIAGGETQYF
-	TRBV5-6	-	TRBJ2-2	TGTGCCAGCAGCTTAGCAGGGTACACCGGGGAGCTGTTTTTT	CASSLAGYTGELFF
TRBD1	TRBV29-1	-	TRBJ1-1	TGCAGCGTGGGACAGGGTCGGAACACTGAAGCTTTCTTT	CSVGQGRNTEAFF
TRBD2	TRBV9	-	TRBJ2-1	TGTGCCAGCAGCATCCGGACTAGCGGGGGCACCTACAATGAGCAGTTCTTC	CASSIRTSGGTYNEQFF
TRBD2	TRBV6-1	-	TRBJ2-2	TGTGCCAGCAGTCTTAGCGGGGGAGGTACCGGGGAGCTGTTTTTT	CASSLSGGGTGELFF
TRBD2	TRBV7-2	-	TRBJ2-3	TGTGCCAGCAGCTTGGACGGGGGGAGCACAGATACGCAGTATTTT	CASSLDGGSTDTQYF
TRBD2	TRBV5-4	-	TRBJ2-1	TGTGCCAGCAAACGGAGCGGGGGGGCCGGAGATGAGCAGTTCTTC	CASKRSGGAGDEQFF
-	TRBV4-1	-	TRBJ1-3	TGCGCCAGCAGCCAAGGAGGAGCCTCTGGAAACACCATATATTTT	CASSQGGASGNTIYF
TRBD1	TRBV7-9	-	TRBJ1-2	TGTGCCAGCAGCTTAGAGACAGGGGCCCACTATGGCTACACCTTC	CASSLETGAHYGYTF
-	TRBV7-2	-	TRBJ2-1	TGTGCCAGCAGCTCCTTTGGGACCGGGAGCTACAATGAGCAGTTCTTC	CASSSFGTGSYNEQFF
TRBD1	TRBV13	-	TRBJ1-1	TGTGCCAGCAGCGAGAACAGGGGCGACACTGAAGCTTTCTTT	CASSENRGDTEAFF
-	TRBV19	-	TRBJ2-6	TGTGCCAGTAGTATAGCAGGGTCTGGGGCCAACGTCCTGACTTTC	CASSIAGSGANVLTF
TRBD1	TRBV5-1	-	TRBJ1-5	TGCGCCAGCAGCTTAATCCCGGACAGGAGCAATCAGCCCCAGCATTTT	CASSLIPDRSNQPQHF
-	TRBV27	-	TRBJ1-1	TGTGCCAGCAGTTTTCAGGGGAAGGGCACTGAAGCTTTCTTT	CASSFQGKGTEAFF
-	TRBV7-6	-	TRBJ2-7	TGTGCCAGCAGCTTAGCGCCGGTTTTCGAGCAGTACTTC	CASSLAPVFEQYF
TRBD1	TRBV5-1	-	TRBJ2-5	TGCGCCAGCAGCGTCGACAGGGTCGAAGAGACCCAGTACTTC	CASSVDRVEETQYF
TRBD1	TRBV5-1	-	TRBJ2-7	TGCGCCAGCAGCCATTCCGGGACAGTCTCCTACGAGCAGTACTTC	CASSHSGTVSYEQYF
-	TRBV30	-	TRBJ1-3	TGTGCCTGGAGTTTGGGCCGGCTCTCTGGAAACACCATATATTTT	CAWSLGRLSGNTIYF
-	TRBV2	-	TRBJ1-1	TGTGCCAGCAGTGAAGCGCTACGGGGGGCTGAAGCTTTCTTT	CASSEALRGAEAFF
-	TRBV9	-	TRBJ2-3	TGTGCCAGCAGCGCCCTCCCGGGTTCTAGCACAGATACGCAGTATTTT	CASSALPGSSTDTQYF
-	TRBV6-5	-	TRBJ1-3	TGTGCCAGCGGCCAGGGAGGAAACACCATATATTTT	CASGQGGNTIYF
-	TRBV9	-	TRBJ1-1	TGTGCCAGCAGCTTCGGGTCGGGGGAAGCTTTCTTT	CASSFGSGEAFF
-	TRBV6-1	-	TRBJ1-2	TGTGCCAGCACCCGACGGGGGGACTATGGCTACACCTTC	CASTRRGDYGYTF
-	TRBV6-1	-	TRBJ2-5	TGTGCCAGCAGTGAAGCGCTGGGGAGCCAAGAGACCCAGTACTTC	CASSEALGSQETQYF
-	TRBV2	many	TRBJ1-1	TGTGCCAGCACCTTAGGGGAGGACACTGAAGCTTTCTTT	CASTLGEDTEAFF
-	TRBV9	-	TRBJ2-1	TGTGCCAGCAGCTCAGGGGCGTTGTATGAGCAGTTCTTC	CASSSGALYEQFF
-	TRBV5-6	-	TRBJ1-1	TGTGCCAGCAGCTTGAACGGTGAAGCTTTCTTT	CASSLNGEAFF
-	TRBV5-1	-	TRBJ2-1	TGCGCCAGCGCTGACGGAGCGGAGCAGTTCTTC	CASADGAEQFF
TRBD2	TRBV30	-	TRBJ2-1	TGTGCCTGGAGACCCTCCCCTAGGCGGGGGTACAATGAGCAGTTCTTC	CAWRPSPRRGYNEQFF
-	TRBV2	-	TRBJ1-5	TGTGCCAGCAGTACAATAGTTCAGGGCCAGGGCAATCAGCCCCAGCATTTT	CASSTIVQGQGNQPQHF
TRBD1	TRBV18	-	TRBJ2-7	TGTGCCAGCTCACCCCTCCGGACAGGGGTCTACGAGCAGTACTTC	CASSPLRTGVYEQYF
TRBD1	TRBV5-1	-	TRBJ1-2	TGCGCCAGCAGCCAGCCCGACAGGGAAAGGTCTTATGGCTACACCTTC	CASSQPDRERSYGYTF
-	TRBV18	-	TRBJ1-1	TGTGCCAGCTCACCATTACATTTGAACACTGAAGCTTTCTTT	CASSPLHLNTEAFF
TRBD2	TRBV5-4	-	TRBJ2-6	TGTGCCAGCAGTTCTAGCGGGGGGGCCACTGGGGCCAACGTCCTGACTTTC	CASSSSGGATGANVLTF
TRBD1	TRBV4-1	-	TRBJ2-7	TGCGCCAGCAGCTTCACAGGGGCGAGCTCCTACGAGCAGTACTTC	CASSFTGASSYEQYF
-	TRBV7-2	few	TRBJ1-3	TGTGCCAGCAGTTTAACGCTACAGGGTCCGTCTGGAAACACCATATATTTT	CASSLTLQGPSGNTIYF
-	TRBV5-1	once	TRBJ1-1	TGCGCCAGCAGCTTGAAAGGACAGACCATGAACACTGAAGCTTTCTTT	CASSLKGQTMNTEAFF
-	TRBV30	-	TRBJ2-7	TGTGCCTGGAGTGGAGAGGTAATGACCGAGCAGTACTTC	CAWSGEVMTEQYF
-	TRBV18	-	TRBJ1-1	TGTGCCAGCTCACCAAATCGGGAGACTGAAGCTTTCTTT	CASSPNRETEAFF
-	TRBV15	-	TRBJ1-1	TGTGCCACCAGCAGAGATCCAGGGTCGAACACTGAAGCTTTCTTT	CATSRDPGSNTEAFF
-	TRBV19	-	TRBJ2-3	TGTGCCAGTAGCCTTGGCACAGATACGCAGTATTTT	CASSLGTDTQYF
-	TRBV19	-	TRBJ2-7	TGTGCAAGTAGCCAGGGCTTCTACGAGCAGTACTTC	CASSQGFYEQYF
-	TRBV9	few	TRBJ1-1	TGTGCCACCAGTGATAGAGGAGGGGCCGGACTCCTGAACACTGAAGCTTTCTTT	CATSDRGGAGLLNTEAFF